Shown below are 20 T cell receptor beta chains from a single sample sequenced in a study of shared T cell receptors in the human thymus. Only in-frame clones appear in the TCRdb table, and some are missing; sequencing was by immunoSEQ multiplex PCR. Among under 850,000 clones, 88% were seen once, and the ten largest hold 0.008% to 0.011%. These data also featured in a second study, about human thymus T cells.

The sample taken for sequencing was thymocytes. The source is a boy younger than two with a congenital heart defect.

DNA of the CDR3: TGTGCCAGCAGCTTAGTGCCAGGGGAGACCCAGTACTTC. Protein product: CASSLVPGETQYF. This chain joins TRBV7-9 and TRBJ2-5, with D maybe TRBD1 (5 bases). The V end was cut by 1 base, the J end by 5 bases, with 8 bases between. CDR1 is SEHNR and CDR2 is FQNEAQ in the germline V gene (reference sequence). The CDR3 is 13 residues long.

V gene TRBV13 combines with J gene TRBJ2-3; 8 bases line up with TRBD2. Germline V CDR1 and CDR2: PRHDT, FYEKMQ (reference sequence). This CDR3 has 16 amino acids. The V segment lost 5 bases and the J segment 0 bases; nucleotides outside the gene matches: 7. The CDR3 reads CASSRGRLASTDTQYF. The CDR3 DNA follows: TGTGCCAGCAGCCGGGGTCGACTAGCGAGCACAGATACGCAGTATTTT.

V gene TRBV15 combines with J gene TRBJ2-6, with 12 bases aligning to TRBD1. Germline lookup yields CDR1 LNHNV and CDR2 YYDKDF (reference sequence). With V trimmed by 6 bases and J by 2 bases, 20 bases remained unmatched. The CDR3 sequence is 22 residues long. Here the CDR3 DNA reads TGTGCCACCAGTCCTACGCCGGGACAGGGGGCTTATGAGCTGGCTGGGGCCAACGTCCTGACTTTC. This codes for CATSPTPGQGAYELAGANVLTF.

This chain uses TRBV7-9 with TRBJ1-2; D is perhaps TRBD1 (5 bases). The CDR3 is 17 amino acids. Per germline, CDR1 SEHNR and CDR2 FQNEAQ (reference sequence). The germline V and J ends were trimmed by 1 base and 4 bases, with 19 bases remaining between them. Here the CDR3 reads CASSLGGTNIAGYGYTF. DNA for the CDR3: TGTGCCAGCAGCTTAGGGGGCACTAACATCGCAGGCTATGGCTACACCTTC.

This clone has a single count. The rearrangement uses TRBV7-2 and TRBJ2-3; TRBD1 matches at 8 bases. With 6 bases clipped from V and 1 base from J, the junction kept 6 bases outside the gene matches. The CDR3 contains 15 residues. CDR1 is SGHTA and CDR2 is FQGNSA in the germline V gene. CDR3 in amino acids: CASRKTGARTDTQYF. CDR3 bases: TGTGCCAGCAGGAAGACAGGGGCCCGCACAGATACGCAGTATTTT. Drawing the rest from reference TRBV7-2 and TRBJ2-3, the complete variable domain is GAGVSQSPSNKVTEKGKDVELRCDPISGHTALYWYRQSLGQGLEFLIYFQGNSAPDKSGLPSDRFSAERTGGSVSTLTIQRTQQEDSAVYLCASRKTGARTDTQYFGPGTRLTVL.

This chain joins TRBV4-3 and TRBJ2-7; 8 bases are shared with TRBD1. CDR1 LGHNA and CDR2 YSLEER come from the germline V gene. The CDR3 contains 15 residues. The J segment lost 2 bases and the V segment lost 1 base, leaving 4 bases of the junction unmatched. The CDR3 coding sequence is TGCGCCAGCAGCCAAGCGCGACAGGGGACCTACGAGCAGTACTTC. This sequence encodes CASSQARQGTYEQYF.

In its sample, this clone was seen once. The rearrangement uses TRBV7-9 and TRBJ2-1; the D is unclear. CDR1 and CDR2 (germline): SEHNR, FQNEAQ (reference sequence). The germline V and J ends were trimmed by 8 bases and 6 bases, with 17 bases remaining between them. The CDR3 is 14 amino acids. The CDR3 sequence: CASLAKVSGNEQFF. The CDR3 bases are TGTGCCAGCCTGGCGAAGGTCTCGGGCAATGAGCAGTTCTTC.

This clone has just one count. The V and J genes are TRBV28 and TRBJ1-5, with 9 nucleotides matching TRBD1. With V trimmed by 5 bases and J by 3 bases, 14 bases remained unmatched. The CDR3 sequence is 18 residues long. Germline V gene lookup returns CDR1 MDHEN and CDR2 SYDVKM. The DNA of the CDR3 is TGTGCCAGCAGTCCGTATAATCCGGGACAGGGTCTCAATCAGCCCCAGCATTTT. Its protein product is CASSPYNPGQGLNQPQHF.

J is TRBJ2-3 and V is TRBV29-1, with D unclear. Germline V gene sequence: CDR1 SQVTM, CDR2 ANQGSEA. Trimming took off 4 bases at V and 2 bases at J, with 10 bases between the two ends. The CDR3 loop spans 13 amino acids. CDR3 sequence reads: CSVGRVFTDTQYF. The CDR3 DNA sequence: TGCAGCGTTGGTCGCGTGTTCACAGATACGCAGTATTTT.

This clone was seen only a few times. The genes are TRBV11-2 and TRBJ1-5; D is unresolved. The CDR3 runs 15 residues. The V gene lost 1 base and the J gene lost 2 bases, with 9 bases spanning the gap. Germline CDR1 SGHAT, CDR2 FQNNGV. For the CDR3, the DNA is TGTGCCAGCAGCTTAGGCGGCGGCGGCAATCAGCCCCAGCATTTT. Translated: CASSLGGGGNQPQHF.

The chain carries TRBV30 and TRBJ2-5, with 10 positions matching TRBD2. The CDR3 sequence is 13 residues long. With V trimmed by 5 bases and J by 3 bases, 3 bases remained unmatched. The germline gives CDR1 GTSNPN, CDR2 SVGIG (reference sequence). In DNA form, the CDR3 reads TGTGCCTGGGCGAGCGGGAGGGAAGAGACCCAGTACTTC. Residues: CAWASGREETQYF. The whole variable domain, remainder taken from reference TRBV30 and TRBJ2-5, is SQTIHQWPATLVQPVGSPLSLECTVEGTSNPNLYWYRQAAGRGLQLLFYSVGIGQISSEVPQNLSASRPQDRQFILSSKKLLLSDSGFYLCAWASGREETQYFGPGTRLLVL.

V is TRBV27 and J is TRBJ2-7, with 10 nucleotides matching TRBD2. CDR1 MNHEY and CDR2 SMNVEV come from the germline V gene (reference sequence). Trimming at V came to 3 bases and at J to 7 bases, leaving 24 bases not matched to a gene. The CDR3 loop spans 20 amino acids. CDR3 sequence (DNA): TGTGCCAGCAGTTTTACTCCCGCTCCGGGACTAGCGCCGAGACTGGGAGAGCAGTACTTC. Amino acids: CASSFTPAPGLAPRLGEQYF.

The chain is built from TRBV15 and TRBJ1-5; 7 bases map to TRBD1. This CDR3 is 16 amino acids long. Germline CDR1 is LNHNV and CDR2 is YYDKDF (reference sequence). The junction had 12 bases not matched to a gene; V was cut back by 5 bases and J by 5 bases. Here the CDR3 reads CATSSRASQGDQPQHF. CDR3 nucleotides: TGTGCCACCAGCTCCCGTGCGAGCCAGGGGGATCAGCCCCAGCATTTT.

J is TRBJ2-1 and V is TRBV27; 7 bases align to TRBD1. V was pared by 4 bases and J by 0 bases, with 12 bases of the junction left unmatched. Germline V lookup: CDR1 MNHEY, CDR2 SMNVEV (reference sequence). The CDR3 runs to 18 residues. The CDR3 DNA follows: TGTGCCAGCAGTTCAGGGGGACCATACCAAAACTCCTACAATGAGCAGTTCTTC. Protein sequence: CASSSGGPYQNSYNEQFF.

The chain recombines TRBV10-3 with TRBJ1-2; unclear D gene. Looked up from germline, CDR1 is ENHRY and CDR2 is SYGVKD. Trimming took 6 bases from V and 8 from J, leaving 19 bases between them. This CDR3 is 14 amino acids long. DNA for the CDR3: TGTGCCATCAGCGCCGACACCTCCATGAAGGGCTACACCTTC. This translates into CAISADTSMKGYTF.

The rearrangement joins TRBV5-5 to TRBJ1-4; D gene unclear. The CDR3 is made up of 15 amino acids. Trimming cost V 1 base and J 4 bases, with 11 bases left between them. The germline V gene encodes CDR1 SGHKS and CDR2 YYEKEE (reference sequence). The CDR3 protein is CASSLLTAHNEKLFF. CDR3 coding DNA: TGTGCCAGCAGCTTGTTAACAGCCCATAATGAAAAACTGTTTTTT.

The chain joins TRBV27 to TRBJ2-1, with TRBD1 identical over 8 bases. Germline V gene sequence: CDR1 MNHEY, CDR2 SMNVEV (reference sequence). This CDR3 has 16 amino acids. J lost 4 bases, V lost 6 bases, and 11 bases had no gene match. CDR3 nucleotide sequence: TGTGCCAGCAGCCGCGCCGGGACAGGCGGATACAATGAGCAGTTCTTC. This codes for CASSRAGTGGYNEQFF.

The rearrangement links TRBV4-3 to TRBJ2-5, with no clear D. V lost 0 bases to trimming and J lost 0 bases, with 5 bases between them. From germline, CDR1 is LGHNA and CDR2 YSLEER. This CDR3 is 14 amino acids long. CDR3 amino acids: CASSQDPDQETQYF. The CDR3 DNA follows: TGCGCCAGCAGCCAAGATCCAGACCAAGAGACCCAGTACTTC.

The chain employs TRBV7-9 and TRBJ2-5, with 7 bases matching TRBD1. Germline CDR1 is SEHNR and CDR2 is FQNEAQ (reference sequence). This CDR3 contains 14 residues. Trimming at V came to 5 bases and at J to 1 base, leaving 4 bases not matched to a gene. The CDR3 region is CASSLKGAQETQYF. CDR3 bases: TGTGCCAGCAGCCTTAAGGGGGCCCAAGAGACCCAGTACTTC.

The chain recombines TRBV4-1 with TRBJ2-1, with 8 bases that match TRBD1. The trim removed 5 bases at V and 5 bases at J, leaving 20 bases unmatched. The CDR3 covers 19 residues. Germline assignment: CDR1 MGHRA and CDR2 YSYEKL. The CDR3 region has the DNA TGCGCCAGCAGCTACGAAGTACCGACAGGGGTGAGGGCGAACAATGAGCAGTTCTTC. It codes for CASSYEVPTGVRANNEQFF.